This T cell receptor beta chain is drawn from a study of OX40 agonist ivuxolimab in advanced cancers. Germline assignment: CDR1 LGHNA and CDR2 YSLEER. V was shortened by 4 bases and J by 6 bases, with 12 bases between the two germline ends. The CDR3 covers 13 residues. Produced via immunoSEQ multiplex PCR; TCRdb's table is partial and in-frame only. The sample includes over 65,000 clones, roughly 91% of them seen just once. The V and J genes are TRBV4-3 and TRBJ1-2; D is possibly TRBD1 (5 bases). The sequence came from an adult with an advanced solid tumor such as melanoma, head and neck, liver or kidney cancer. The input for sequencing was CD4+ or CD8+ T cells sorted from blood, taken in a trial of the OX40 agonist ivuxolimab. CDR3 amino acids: CASSLGRGNGYTF. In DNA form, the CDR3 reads TGCGCCAGCAGCCTTGGGAGGGGAAATGGCTACACCTTC.